The 5 T cell receptor beta chains reported below all come from one sample, sequenced in a study of OX40 agonist ivuxolimab in advanced cancers. Generated by immunoSEQ multiplex PCR, the TCRdb table keeps only in-frame clones and is missing some. The data hold roughly 64,000 clones, with roughly nine tenths observed a single time. Source: CD4+ or CD8+ T cells sorted from blood, taken in a trial of the OX40 agonist ivuxolimab. These receptors were obtained from an adult with an advanced solid tumor such as melanoma, head and neck, liver or kidney cancer.

In its sample, this clone was seen a few times. This chain uses TRBV30 with TRBJ1-1, with a possible D match to TRBD1 (5 bases). V dropped 0 bases and J dropped 4 bases, with 9 bases sitting between them. The CDR3 totals 13 residues. The germline V gene encodes CDR1 GTSNPN and CDR2 SVGIG (reference sequence). The DNA of the CDR3 is TGTGCCTGGAGTGTAACGGGGGGCACTGAAGCTTTCTTT. It is translated as CAWSVTGGTEAFF.

The CDR3 DNA reads TGTGCCAGCTCCATTGGGGGACGCGGAGCTTACGAGCAGTACTTC. It yields the protein CASSIGGRGAYEQYF. The V gene is TRBV2, the J gene TRBJ2-7, with D possibly called TRBD1 or TRBD2 (5 bases each). Germline V gene data show CDR1 as SNHLY and CDR2 as FYNNEI. This CDR3 has 15 amino acids. Trimming cost V 8 bases and J 4 bases, with 21 bases left between them.

The rearrangement uses TRBV7-3 and TRBJ2-2, with D possibly being TRBD2 (6 bases). Trimming stripped 4 bases from V and 5 bases from J, with 14 bases between. Germline V gene data show CDR1 as SGHTA and CDR2 as FQGTGA. This CDR3 contains 15 residues. The CDR3 bases are TGTGCCAGCAGCTCGGGGACTGGGGGTACCGGGGAGCTGTTTTTT. This gives the protein CASSSGTGGTGELFF.

The genes are TRBV28 and TRBJ2-7; TRBD1 matches at 7 bases. The CDR3 is 14 residues long. V shed 4 bases and J 5 bases; nucleotides not matched to a gene: 8. The V gene's germline CDR1 is MDHEN and CDR2 SYDVKM. CDR3 loop: CASSSTGILDEQYF. CDR3 nucleotides: TGTGCCAGCAGTTCGACAGGGATTCTCGACGAGCAGTACTTC.

The V and J genes are TRBV29-1 and TRBJ1-1; D is possibly TRBD1 (6 bases). V was clipped by 0 bases and J by 1 base, with 15 bases between them. CDR3 size: 16 residues. CDR1 is SQVTM, CDR2 ANQGSEA, per germline. CDR3 amino acids: CSVEDRRTGRNTEAFF. The CDR3 DNA follows: TGCAGCGTTGAAGATCGACGCACAGGGAGGAACACTGAAGCTTTCTTT.